This TCR beta chain was sequenced during a study of beta chain features in type 1 diabetes. The V segment lost 5 bases and the J segment 5 bases; nucleotides outside the gene matches: 5. Germline CDR1 reads SEHNR; CDR2 reads FQNEAQ (reference sequence). The CDR3 runs 14 residues. Whole-study findings and limits: In all four CD4+ subsets, TCRB CDR3 length was significantly, moderately reduced in type 1 diabetes. Patients' naive, central memory and Treg TCRB repertoires seemed closer to one another than those of healthy donors.

As regards this clone: Antigen specificity is unknown.

The isolated RNA, all of it, was reverse transcribed, so expressed TCRB transcripts were what got sequenced. Data came from immunoSEQ multiplex PCR; TCRdb stores just in-frame clones and leaves some out. The sample holds more than 300,000 clones, roughly 15% seen once. The sequencing sample was made of naive CD4+ T cells from blood. This chain connects TRBV7-9 to TRBJ2-7; 11 bases fit TRBD2. The sequence derives from a woman aged 18 to 35 in good health. CDR3 residues: CASSMTSGNDEQYF. The CDR3 DNA reads as TGTGCCAGCAGCATGACTAGCGGGAACGACGAGCAGTACTTC.